These 20 T cell receptor beta chains were all obtained from the same sample, sequenced in a study of cytomegalovirus exposure and HLA in healthy donors. The PCR used 60 Vbeta and 13 Jbeta primers. The repertoire was sequenced with immunoSEQ multiplex PCR; TCRdb's copy has only in-frame clones and lacks some. The data hold 150,000 or so clones, with roughly 74% observed a single time. Sequencing used PBMCs. The source of these receptors is a young man in good health and CMV-seropositive.

This chain joins TRBV2 and TRBJ1-5; 8 bases match TRBD1. The length of the CDR3 is 14 residues. CDR1 is SNHLY and CDR2 is FYNNEI in the germline V gene. Trimming removed 6 bases from V and 6 bases from J; junction bases left unmatched: 7. The CDR3 DNA is TGTGCCAGCAGCCATGACAGGGGACGTCAGCCCCAGCATTTT. It encodes CASSHDRGRQPQHF.

The rearrangement links TRBV4-1 to TRBJ2-6, with 12 bases fitting TRBD2. V shed 1 base and J 2 bases; nucleotides not matched to a gene: 9. Per germline, CDR1 MGHRA and CDR2 YSYEKL. The CDR3 consists of 20 residues. This chain's CDR3 is CASSQGFLAGGPAGANVLTF. CDR3 coding DNA: TGCGCCAGCAGCCAAGGATTCCTAGCGGGAGGGCCTGCTGGGGCCAACGTCCTGACTTTC.

The V gene is TRBV7-9, the J gene TRBJ2-3; 9 bases map to TRBD1. V lost 3 bases and J lost 2; bases outside the gene matches: 3. The CDR3 has 15 amino acids. The V gene's germline CDR1 is SEHNR and CDR2 FQNEAQ (reference sequence). The DNA of the CDR3 is TGTGCCAGCAGCTTCAGGACAGGGGTCACAGATACGCAGTATTTT. Translated, it gives CASSFRTGVTDTQYF.

The chain employs TRBV30 and TRBJ2-1; D remains ambiguous. CDR1 and CDR2 (germline): GTSNPN, SVGIG (reference sequence). Between the trimmed V and J ends, which lost 1 base and 4 bases, there was a span of 17 bases. The CDR3 covers 16 residues. The CDR3 nucleotides are TGTGCCTGGAGTGGACCACTACCCTCTTTGTACAATGAGCAGTTCTTC. Its translation is CAWSGPLPSLYNEQFF. The full variable domain, completed using reference TRBV30 and TRBJ2-1, is SQTIHQWPATLVQPVGSPLSLECTVEGTSNPNLYWYRQAAGRGLQLLFYSVGIGQISSEVPQNLSASRPQDRQFILSSKKLLLSDSGFYLCAWSGPLPSLYNEQFFGPGTRLTVL.

This clone was found a few times. The J gene is TRBJ1-3, the V gene TRBV4-1; weak D call: TRBD1 (6 bases). This CDR3 has 17 residues. V was pared by 1 base and J by 3 bases, with 16 bases between. Germline CDR1 is MGHRA and CDR2 is YSYEKL. In DNA, the CDR3 is TGCGCCAGCAGCCAAGTGTCCAGGGGAAGGAATGGAAACACCATATATTTT. Its protein is CASSQVSRGRNGNTIYF.

This clone occurred a few times. The chain uses TRBV7-2 and TRBJ1-5, with D possibly matching TRBD1 (5 bases). Germline-derived CDR1 and CDR2 are SGHTA and FQGNSA. V was trimmed by 1 base and J by 13 bases, leaving 20 bases between them. This CDR3 contains 15 residues. CDR3 in amino acids: CASSLGSGGAVPQHF. In DNA, the CDR3 is TGTGCCAGCAGCTTAGGTAGCGGGGGAGCGGTCCCGCAGCATTTT.

V is TRBV30 and J is TRBJ2-7; 11 bases fit TRBD2. Trimming cost V 4 bases and J 5 bases; bases outside gene matches: 16. The germline CDR1 and CDR2 sequences are GTSNPN and SVGIG (reference sequence). The CDR3 runs 17 residues. The CDR3 here is CAWTGTSGPAVPNEQYF. In DNA, the CDR3 is TGTGCCTGGACCGGGACTAGCGGCCCCGCCGTCCCCAACGAGCAGTACTTC.

The sample holds one count of this clone. This chain connects TRBV28 to TRBJ2-3; TRBD1 might be the D (6 bases). The length of the CDR3 is 12 residues. The germline gives CDR1 MDHEN, CDR2 SYDVKM. Trimming cost V 5 bases and J 5 bases, with 8 bases left between them. The CDR3 sequence: CASSTGRDTQYF. The CDR3 DNA reads as TGTGCCAGCAGTACAGGGCGAGATACGCAGTATTTT.

In this sample, this clone turned up a few times. This chain connects TRBV5-1 to TRBJ1-2; no definite D call. The CDR3 length is 15 residues. V was trimmed by 4 bases and J by 7 bases, leaving 20 bases between them. Germline loops: CDR1 SGHRS, CDR2 YFSETQ. The CDR3 loop is CASSVEPGIGGGYTF. Here the CDR3 DNA reads TGCGCCAGCAGCGTTGAGCCCGGGATCGGCGGTGGCTACACCTTC.

In its sample, this clone was seen a few times. The rearrangement joins TRBV7-6 to TRBJ1-5; TRBD1 might be the D (5 bases). The CDR3 has 14 residues. Per germline, CDR1 SGHVS and CDR2 FNYEAQ. Trimming left V 0 bases short and J 10 bases short, with 13 bases between. The CDR3 spells CASSLAWGGPPQHF. Here the CDR3 DNA reads TGTGCCAGCAGCTTAGCATGGGGGGGTCCTCCCCAGCATTTT. The whole variable domain, remainder taken from reference TRBV7-6 and TRBJ1-5, is GAGVSQSPRYKVTKRGQDVALRCDPISGHVSLYWYRQALGQGPEFLTYFNYEAQQDKSGLPNDRFSAERPEGSISTLTIQRTEQRDSAMYRCASSLAWGGPPQHFGDGTRLSIL.

This rearrangement joins TRBV28 to TRBJ2-7; TRBD2 matches at 7 bases. Germline values: CDR1 MDHEN, CDR2 SYDVKM. J was trimmed by 0 bases and V by 4 bases; bases with no gene match: 24. The CDR3 runs 21 residues. This chain's CDR3 is CASSSMSRPGFREGYSYEQYF. In DNA form, the CDR3 reads TGTGCCAGCAGTTCAATGTCGCGTCCGGGGTTTAGGGAGGGGTACTCCTACGAGCAGTACTTC.

The chain joins TRBV15 to TRBJ2-3; 8 nucleotides agree with TRBD2. Trimming removed 8 bases from V and 3 bases from J; junction bases left unmatched: 7. The CDR3 loop spans 14 amino acids. Germline-derived CDR1 and CDR2 are LNHNV and YYDKDF (reference sequence). CDR3: CATSREGHTDTQYF. The DNA of the CDR3 is TGTGCCACCTCACGGGAGGGCCATACAGATACGCAGTATTTT.

J is TRBJ2-7 and V is TRBV29-1; a weak D match, TRBD2 (5 bases). This CDR3 comprises 13 residues. Germline assignment: CDR1 SQVTM and CDR2 ANQGSEA. V dropped 4 bases and J dropped 8 bases, with 18 bases sitting between them. In DNA, the CDR3 is TGCAGCGTTGTTGGACTCGCCCCCGGACAGCAGTACTTC. It codes for CSVVGLAPGQQYF.

This clone was seen once. The rearrangement links TRBV5-6 to TRBJ2-3; D possibly corresponds to TRBD1 (5 bases). Germline lookup yields CDR1 SGHDT and CDR2 YYEEEE. V was clipped by 2 bases and J by 2 bases, with 21 bases between them. The CDR3 spans 18 residues. The DNA for the CDR3 is TGTGCCAGCAGCTTTGACGCAGGGCCCCTTAGGATCACAGATACGCAGTATTTT. It is translated as CASSFDAGPLRITDTQYF.

V gene TRBV18 combines with J gene TRBJ2-1; D possibly corresponds to TRBD2 (6 bases). The CDR3 is 16 amino acids. Germline V gene lookup returns CDR1 KGHSH and CDR2 LQKENI. V shed 3 bases and J shed 8 bases, with 20 bases lying between them. CDR3 sequence: CASSPGYRAGSDEQFF. The CDR3 DNA reads as TGTGCCAGCTCACCGGGTTATAGGGCGGGGAGCGATGAGCAGTTCTTC.

There are a few counts of this clone. This rearrangement joins TRBV7-8 to TRBJ2-7; tentative D call: TRBD1 (5 bases). This CDR3 is 12 amino acids long. The V gene lost 7 bases and the J gene lost 2 bases, with 9 bases spanning the gap. The germline CDR1 and CDR2 sequences are SGHVS and FQNEAQ. The CDR3 spells CASKGQTYEQYF. As DNA, the CDR3 is TGTGCCAGCAAGGGGCAAACCTACGAGCAGTACTTC.

The rearrangement joins TRBV18 to TRBJ1-1; D is undetermined. Looked up from germline, CDR1 is KGHSH and CDR2 is LQKENI. The CDR3 totals 14 residues. Trimming removed 3 bases at V and 1 base at J, with 9 bases between. This CDR3 reads CASSPTTGNTEAFF. The DNA of the CDR3 is TGTGCCAGCTCACCGACGACGGGGAACACTGAAGCTTTCTTT.

This clone came up once. The rearrangement joins TRBV14 to TRBJ2-1; 7 bases fit TRBD2. CDR1 is SGHDN and CDR2 is FVKESK in the germline V gene. Losses at the gene ends were 0 bases for V and 7 bases for J; bases not matched to a gene: 9. CDR3 size: 16 residues. CDR3 residues: CASSQDESSGRNEQFF. Here the CDR3 DNA reads TGTGCCAGCAGCCAAGATGAGTCTAGCGGAAGGAATGAGCAGTTCTTC.

The gene calls are TRBV6-1 and TRBJ2-7; maybe TRBD2 (5 bases). Germline V gene lookup returns CDR1 MNHNS and CDR2 SASEGT. CDR3 length equals 14 residues. Trimming shortened V by 10 bases and J by 3 bases, and 19 bases separated the two germline ends. The CDR3 sequence: CAIISDSPFYEQYF. In DNA form, the CDR3 reads TGTGCCATCATATCGGACTCCCCCTTCTACGAGCAGTACTTC.

The rearrangement joins TRBV7-2 to TRBJ1-1; D not certain. The CDR3 loop spans 13 amino acids. Trimming took off 1 base at V and 5 bases at J, with 8 bases between the two ends. The germline CDR1 and CDR2 sequences are SGHTA and FQGNSA. CDR3 amino acids: CASSLGRRTEAFF. The CDR3 region has the DNA TGTGCCAGCAGCTTAGGTCGGCGGACTGAAGCTTTCTTT.